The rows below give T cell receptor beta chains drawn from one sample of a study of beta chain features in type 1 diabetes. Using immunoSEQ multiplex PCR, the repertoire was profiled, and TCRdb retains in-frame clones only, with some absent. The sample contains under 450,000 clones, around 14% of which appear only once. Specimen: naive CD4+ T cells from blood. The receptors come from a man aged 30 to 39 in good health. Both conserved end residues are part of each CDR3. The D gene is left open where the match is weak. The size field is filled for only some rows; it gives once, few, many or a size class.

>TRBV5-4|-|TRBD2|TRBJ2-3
CASSTPSGGDLFSTDTQYF
TGTGCCAGCAGCACGCCTAGCGGGGGCGATTTATTTAGCACAGATACGCAGTATTTT
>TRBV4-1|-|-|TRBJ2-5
CASSQDSGRETQYF
TGCGCCAGCAGCCAAGATTCGGGGCGAGAGACCCAGTACTTC
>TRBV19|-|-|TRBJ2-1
CASSRRVSNEQFF
TGTGCCAGTAGTAGGCGGGTCTCCAATGAGCAGTTCTTC
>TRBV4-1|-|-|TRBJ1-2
CASSRDQGYGYTF
TGCGCCAGCAGCCGAGACCAAGGCTATGGCTACACCTTC
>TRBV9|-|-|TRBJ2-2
CASSARSNTGELFF
TGTGCCAGCAGCGCCAGATCGAACACCGGGGAGCTGTTTTTT
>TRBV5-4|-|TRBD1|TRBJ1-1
CASSLAGGTTEAFF
TGTGCCAGCAGCTTGGCAGGGGGCACAACTGAAGCTTTCTTT
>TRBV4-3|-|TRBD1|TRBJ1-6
CASSLTGGMKNNSPLHF
TGCGCCAGCAGCCTAACAGGGGGGATGAAGAATAATTCACCCCTCCACTTT
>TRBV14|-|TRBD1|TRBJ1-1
CASSQVGQGNTEAFF
TGTGCCAGCAGCCAAGTGGGACAGGGGAACACTGAAGCTTTCTTT
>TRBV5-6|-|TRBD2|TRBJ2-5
CASSRGGNKETQYF
TGTGCCAGCAGTCGCGGGGGGAACAAAGAGACCCAGTACTTC
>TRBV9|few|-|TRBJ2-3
CASSVTGDTQYF
TGTGCCAGCAGCGTAACTGGCGATACGCAGTATTTT
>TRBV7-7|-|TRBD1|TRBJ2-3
CASSLVGGLGDTQYF
TGTGCTAGCAGCTTAGTAGGGGGCCTGGGAGATACGCAGTATTTT
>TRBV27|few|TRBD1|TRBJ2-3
CASRGRGQSTDTQYF
TGTGCCAGCAGAGGCAGGGGGCAAAGCACAGATACGCAGTATTTT
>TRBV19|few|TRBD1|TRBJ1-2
CASSAGTGANYGYTF
TGTGCCAGTAGTGCTGGGACAGGCGCTAACTATGGCTACACCTTC
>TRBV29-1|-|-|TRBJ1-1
CSVWQGSTEAFF
TGCAGCGTTTGGCAGGGTTCCACTGAAGCTTTCTTT
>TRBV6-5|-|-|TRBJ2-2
CASSFLLNTGELFF
TGTGCCAGCAGTTTCTTACTAAACACCGGGGAGCTGTTTTTT
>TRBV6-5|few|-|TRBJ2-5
CASSRSRETQYF
TGTGCCAGCAGTAGAAGTAGGGAGACCCAGTACTTC
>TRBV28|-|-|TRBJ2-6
CASSKVITGANVLTF
TGTGCCAGCTCCAAGGTTATCACTGGGGCCAACGTCCTGACTTTC
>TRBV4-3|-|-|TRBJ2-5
CASSQPGLAETQYF
TGCGCCAGCAGCCAGCCGGGGCTAGCAGAGACCCAGTACTTC
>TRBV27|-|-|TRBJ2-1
CASKSRKARSYNEQFF
TGTGCCAGCAAGTCCCGGAAGGCGCGAAGCTACAATGAGCAGTTCTTC
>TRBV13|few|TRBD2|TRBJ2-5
CASSPGLGGETQYF
TGTGCCAGCAGCCCCGGACTAGGAGGGGAGACCCAGTACTTC
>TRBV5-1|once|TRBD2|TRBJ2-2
CASSLSGTNTGELFF
TGCGCCAGCAGCTTAAGCGGGACGAACACCGGGGAGCTGTTTTTT
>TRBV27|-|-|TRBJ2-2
CASSLSHHTGELFF
TGTGCCAGCAGTTTATCGCACCACACCGGGGAGCTGTTTTTT
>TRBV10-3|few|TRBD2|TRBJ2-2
CAISEGRGLAGDTGELFF
TGTGCCATCAGTGAGGGTCGTGGACTAGCGGGAGATACCGGGGAGCTGTTTTTT
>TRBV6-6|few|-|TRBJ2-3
CASTTGPGSDTQYF
TGTGCCAGCACAACAGGTCCAGGGTCAGATACGCAGTATTTT
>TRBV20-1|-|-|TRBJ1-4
CSARDPEKLFF
TGCAGTGCTAGAGATCCCGAAAAACTGTTTTTT
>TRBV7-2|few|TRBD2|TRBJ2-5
CASSLGGNQETQYF
TGTGCCAGCAGCCTCGGGGGGAACCAAGAGACCCAGTACTTC
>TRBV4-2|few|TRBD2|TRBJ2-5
CASSPLRTSGDQETQYF
TGTGCCAGCAGCCCCCTCCGGACTAGCGGGGACCAAGAGACCCAGTACTTC
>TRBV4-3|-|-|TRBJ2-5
CASSQGQGAGETQYF
TGCGCCAGCAGCCAAGGTCAGGGCGCGGGAGAGACCCAGTACTTC
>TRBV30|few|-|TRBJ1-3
CAWRADQVVGNTIYF
TGTGCCTGGAGGGCGGACCAGGTTGTTGGAAACACCATATATTTT
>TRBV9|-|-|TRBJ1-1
CASSVGVRGYTEAFF
TGTGCCAGCAGCGTAGGGGTCAGGGGCTATACTGAAGCTTTCTTT
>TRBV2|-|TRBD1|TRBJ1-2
CANPGQGAYGYTF
TGTGCCAACCCGGGACAGGGGGCCTATGGCTACACCTTC
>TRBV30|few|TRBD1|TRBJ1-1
CAWKAGGPAEAFF
TGTGCCTGGAAGGCAGGGGGCCCGGCTGAAGCTTTCTTT
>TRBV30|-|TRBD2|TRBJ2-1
CAWSVPLGEREPRGKQFF
TGTGCCTGGAGTGTACCTTTAGGGGAGCGGGAGCCTCGGGGTAAGCAGTTCTTC
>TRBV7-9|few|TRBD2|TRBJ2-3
CASSSEAGFTDTQYF
TGTGCCAGCAGCTCGGAAGCGGGGTTCACAGATACGCAGTATTTT
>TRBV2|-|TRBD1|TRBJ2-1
CASSDRDRMEFF
TGTGCCAGCAGTGATAGGGACAGGATGGAGTTCTTC
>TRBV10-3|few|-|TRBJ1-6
CAISELMDSPLHF
TGTGCCATCAGTGAGTTGATGGATTCACCCCTCCACTTT
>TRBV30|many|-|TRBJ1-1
CAWSVRINTEAFF
TGTGCCTGGAGTGTACGGATAAACACTGAAGCTTTCTTT
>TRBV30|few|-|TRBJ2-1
CAWSAFNEQFF
TGTGCCTGGAGTGCTTTTAATGAGCAGTTCTTC
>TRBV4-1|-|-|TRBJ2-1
CASSQGLSGSSYNEQFF
TGCGCCAGCAGCCAAGGACTGAGCGGAAGCTCCTACAATGAGCAGTTCTTC
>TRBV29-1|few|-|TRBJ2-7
CSVRPRAGPYEQYF
TGCAGCGTACGACCGAGGGCAGGGCCCTACGAGCAGTACTTC
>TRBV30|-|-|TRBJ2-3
CAGGAKTGTDTQYF
TGTGCTGGAGGGGCGAAAACTGGCACAGATACGCAGTATTTT
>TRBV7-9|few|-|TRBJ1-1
CASSASTDYSEAFF
TGTGCCAGCAGCGCCTCGACAGATTACTCTGAAGCTTTCTTT
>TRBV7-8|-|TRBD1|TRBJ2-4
CASSRPGTENIQYF
TGTGCCAGCAGCAGGCCCGGGACAGAAAACATTCAGTACTTC
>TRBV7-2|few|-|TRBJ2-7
CASSLTAGPYEQYF
TGTGCCAGCAGCTTAACGGCGGGCCCCTACGAGCAGTACTTC
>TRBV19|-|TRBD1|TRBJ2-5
CASSRTGQETQYF
TGTGCCAGTAGTAGGACAGGACAAGAGACCCAGTACTTC